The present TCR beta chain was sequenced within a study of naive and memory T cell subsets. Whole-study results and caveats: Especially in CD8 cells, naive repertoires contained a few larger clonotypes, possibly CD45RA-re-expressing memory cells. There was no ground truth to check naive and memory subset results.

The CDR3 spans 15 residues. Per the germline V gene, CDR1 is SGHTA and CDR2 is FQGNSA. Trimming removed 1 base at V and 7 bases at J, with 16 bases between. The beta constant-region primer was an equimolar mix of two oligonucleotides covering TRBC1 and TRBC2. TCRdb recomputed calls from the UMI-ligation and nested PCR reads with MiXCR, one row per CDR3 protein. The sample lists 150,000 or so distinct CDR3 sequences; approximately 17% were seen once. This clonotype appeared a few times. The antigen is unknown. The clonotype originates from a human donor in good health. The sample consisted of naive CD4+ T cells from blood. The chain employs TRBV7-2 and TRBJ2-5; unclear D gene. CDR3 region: CASSLEGNMWGTQYF. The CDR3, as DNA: TGTGCCAGCAGCTTAGAGGGCAACATGTGGGGGACCCAGTACTTC.